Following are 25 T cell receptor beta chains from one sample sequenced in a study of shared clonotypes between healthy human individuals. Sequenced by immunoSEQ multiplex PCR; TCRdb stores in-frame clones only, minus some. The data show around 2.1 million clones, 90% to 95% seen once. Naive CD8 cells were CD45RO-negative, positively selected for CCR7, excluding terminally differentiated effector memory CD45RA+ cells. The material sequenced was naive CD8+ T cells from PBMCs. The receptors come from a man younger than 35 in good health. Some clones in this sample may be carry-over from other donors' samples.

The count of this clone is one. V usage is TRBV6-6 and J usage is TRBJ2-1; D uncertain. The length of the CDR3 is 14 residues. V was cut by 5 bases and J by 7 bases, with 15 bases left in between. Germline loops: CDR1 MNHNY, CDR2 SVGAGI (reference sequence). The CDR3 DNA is TGTGCCAGCAGTGCCCTTAGGGATGGGAATGAGCAGTTCTTC. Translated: CASSALRDGNEQFF.

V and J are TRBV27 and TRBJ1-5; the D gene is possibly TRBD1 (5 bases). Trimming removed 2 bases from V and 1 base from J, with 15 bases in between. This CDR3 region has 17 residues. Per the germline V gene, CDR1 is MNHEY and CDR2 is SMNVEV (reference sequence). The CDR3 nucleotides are TGTGCCAGCAGTTTAGGGCCGGGGGGAAGAAGCAATCAGCCCCAGCATTTT. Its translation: CASSLGPGGRSNQPQHF.

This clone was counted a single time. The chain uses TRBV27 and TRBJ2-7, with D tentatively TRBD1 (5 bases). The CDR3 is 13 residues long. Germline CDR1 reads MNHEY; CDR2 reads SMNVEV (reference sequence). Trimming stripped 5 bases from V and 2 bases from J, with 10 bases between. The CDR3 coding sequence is TGTGCCAGCAGTCCACAGGCTCCCTACGAGCAGTACTTC. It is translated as CASSPQAPYEQYF.

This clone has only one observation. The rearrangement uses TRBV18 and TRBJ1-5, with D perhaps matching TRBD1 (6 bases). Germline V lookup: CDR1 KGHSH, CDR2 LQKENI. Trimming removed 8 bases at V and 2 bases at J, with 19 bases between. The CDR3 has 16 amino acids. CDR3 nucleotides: TGTGCCAGCCCCATTCTAAAGGGGGTTTGCAATCAGCCCCAGCATTTT. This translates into CASPILKGVCNQPQHF.

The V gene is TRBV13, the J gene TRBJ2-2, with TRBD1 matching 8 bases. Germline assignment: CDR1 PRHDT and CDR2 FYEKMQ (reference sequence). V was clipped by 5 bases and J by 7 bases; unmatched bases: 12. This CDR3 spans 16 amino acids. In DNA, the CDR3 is TGTGCCAGCAGCCAACGACAGGGGTCTTTTGGCGGGGAGCTGTTTTTT. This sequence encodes CASSQRQGSFGGELFF.

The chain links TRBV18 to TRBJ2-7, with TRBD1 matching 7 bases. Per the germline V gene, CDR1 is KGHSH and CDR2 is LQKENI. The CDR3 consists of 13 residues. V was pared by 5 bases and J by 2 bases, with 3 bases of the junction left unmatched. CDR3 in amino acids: CASSRQGTYEQYF. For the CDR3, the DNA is TGTGCCAGCTCAAGACAGGGAACCTACGAGCAGTACTTC.

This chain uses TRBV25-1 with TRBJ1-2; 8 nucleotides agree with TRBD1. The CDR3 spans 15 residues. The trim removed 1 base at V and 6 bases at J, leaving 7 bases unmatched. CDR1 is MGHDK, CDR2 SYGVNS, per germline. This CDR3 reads CASSEWTGKENGYTF. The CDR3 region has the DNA TGTGCCAGCAGTGAATGGACAGGGAAAGAGAATGGCTACACCTTC.

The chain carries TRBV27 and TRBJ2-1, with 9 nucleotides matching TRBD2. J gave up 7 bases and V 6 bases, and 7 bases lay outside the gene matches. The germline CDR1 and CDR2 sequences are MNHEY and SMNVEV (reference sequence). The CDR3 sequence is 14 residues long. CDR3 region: CASSPGTSWNEQFF. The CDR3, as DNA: TGTGCCAGCAGCCCCGGGACTAGCTGGAATGAGCAGTTCTTC.

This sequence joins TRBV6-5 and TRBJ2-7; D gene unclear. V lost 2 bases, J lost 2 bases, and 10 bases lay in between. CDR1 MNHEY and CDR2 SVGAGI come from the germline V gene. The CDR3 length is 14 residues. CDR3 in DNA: TGTGCCAGCAGTTACGTGGTCAGAACCTACGAGCAGTACTTC. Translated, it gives CASSYVVRTYEQYF.

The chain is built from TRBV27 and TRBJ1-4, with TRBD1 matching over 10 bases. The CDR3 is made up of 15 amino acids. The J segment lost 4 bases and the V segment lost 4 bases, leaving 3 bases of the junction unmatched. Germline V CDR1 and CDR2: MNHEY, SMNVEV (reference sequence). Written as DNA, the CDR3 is TGTGCCAGCAGTTCGACAGGGGGCGTTAATGAAAAACTGTTTTTT. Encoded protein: CASSSTGGVNEKLFF. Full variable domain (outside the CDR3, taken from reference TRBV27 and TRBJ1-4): EAQVTQNPRYLITVTGKKLTVTCSQNMNHEYMSWYRQDPGLGLRQIYYSMNVEVTDKGDVPEGYKVSRKEKRNFPLILESPSPNQTSLYFCASSSTGGVNEKLFFGSGTQLSVL.

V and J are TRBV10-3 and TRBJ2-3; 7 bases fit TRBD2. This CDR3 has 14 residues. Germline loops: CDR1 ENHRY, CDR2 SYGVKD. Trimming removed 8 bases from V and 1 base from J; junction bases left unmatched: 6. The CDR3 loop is CAIGSSGGTDTQYF. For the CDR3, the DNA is TGTGCCATCGGGTCTAGCGGAGGCACAGATACGCAGTATTTT.

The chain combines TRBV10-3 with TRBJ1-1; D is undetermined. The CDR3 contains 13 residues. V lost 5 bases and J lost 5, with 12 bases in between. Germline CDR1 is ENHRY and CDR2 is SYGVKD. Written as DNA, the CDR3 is TGTGCCATCAGTAAGGTGGATTTGACTGAAGCTTTCTTT. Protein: CAISKVDLTEAFF.

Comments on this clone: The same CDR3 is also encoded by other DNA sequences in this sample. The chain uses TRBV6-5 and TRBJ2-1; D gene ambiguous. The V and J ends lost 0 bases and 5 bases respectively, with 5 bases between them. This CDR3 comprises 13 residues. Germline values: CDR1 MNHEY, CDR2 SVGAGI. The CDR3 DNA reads TGTGCCAGCAGTTACTCTCGCAACAATGAGCAGTTCTTC. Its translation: CASSYSRNNEQFF.

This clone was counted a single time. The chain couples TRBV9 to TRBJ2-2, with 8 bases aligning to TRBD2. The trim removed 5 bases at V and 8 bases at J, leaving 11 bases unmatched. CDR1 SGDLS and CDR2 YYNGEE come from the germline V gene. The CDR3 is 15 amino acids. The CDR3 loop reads CASSPGLGWGGELFF. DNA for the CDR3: TGTGCCAGCAGTCCGGGACTAGGGTGGGGAGGGGAGCTGTTTTTT.

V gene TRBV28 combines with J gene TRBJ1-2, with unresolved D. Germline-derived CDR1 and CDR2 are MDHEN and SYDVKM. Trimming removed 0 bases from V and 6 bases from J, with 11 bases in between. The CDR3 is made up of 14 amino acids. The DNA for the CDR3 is TGTGCCAGCAGTTTATGGGCTTCCGGGGATGGCTACACCTTC. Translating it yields CASSLWASGDGYTF.

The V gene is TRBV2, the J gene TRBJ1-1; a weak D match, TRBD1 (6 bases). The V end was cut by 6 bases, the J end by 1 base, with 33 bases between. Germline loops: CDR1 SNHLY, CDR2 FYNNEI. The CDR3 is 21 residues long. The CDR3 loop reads CASRIPQGPPQSDSSNTEAFF. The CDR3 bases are TGTGCCAGCAGGATCCCGCAGGGGCCCCCCCAGAGTGATTCCTCGAACACTGAAGCTTTCTTT.

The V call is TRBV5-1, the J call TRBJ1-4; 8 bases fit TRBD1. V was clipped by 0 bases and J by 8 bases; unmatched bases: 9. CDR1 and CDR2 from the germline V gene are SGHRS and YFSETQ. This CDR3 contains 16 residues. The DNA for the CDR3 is TGCGCCAGCAGCTTGGCCGCGACAGGGGTAGGGGAAAAACTGTTTTTT. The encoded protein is CASSLAATGVGEKLFF.

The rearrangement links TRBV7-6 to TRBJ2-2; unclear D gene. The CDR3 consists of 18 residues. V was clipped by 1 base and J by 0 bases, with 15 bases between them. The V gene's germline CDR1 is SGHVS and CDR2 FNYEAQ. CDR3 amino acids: CASSLVASPFANTGELFF. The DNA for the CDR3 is TGTGCCAGCAGCTTAGTGGCCTCTCCCTTCGCGAACACCGGGGAGCTGTTTTTT. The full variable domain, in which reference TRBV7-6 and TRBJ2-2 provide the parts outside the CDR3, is GAGVSQSPRYKVTKRGQDVALRCDPISGHVSLYWYRQALGQGPEFLTYFNYEAQQDKSGLPNDRFSAERPEGSISTLTIQRTEQRDSAMYRCASSLVASPFANTGELFFGEGSRLTVL.

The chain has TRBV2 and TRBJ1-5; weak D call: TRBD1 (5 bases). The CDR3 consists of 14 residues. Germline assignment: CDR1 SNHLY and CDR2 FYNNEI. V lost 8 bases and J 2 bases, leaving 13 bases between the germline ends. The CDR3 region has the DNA TGTGCCAGCCTGGACATCTACGGCAATCAGCCCCAGCATTTT. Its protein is CASLDIYGNQPQHF.

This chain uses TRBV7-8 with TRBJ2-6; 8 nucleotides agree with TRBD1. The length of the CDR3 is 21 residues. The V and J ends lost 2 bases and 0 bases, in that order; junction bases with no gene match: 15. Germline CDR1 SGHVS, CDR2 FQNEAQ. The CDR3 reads CASSLTTFGQGPYSGANVLTF. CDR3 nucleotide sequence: TGTGCCAGCAGCTTAACTACGTTCGGACAGGGCCCCTACTCTGGGGCCAACGTCCTGACTTTC. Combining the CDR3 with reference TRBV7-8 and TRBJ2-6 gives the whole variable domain GAGVSQSPRYKVAKRGQDVALRCDPISGHVSLFWYQQALGQGPEFLTYFQNEAQLDKSGLPSDRFFAERPEGSVSTLKIQRTQQEDSAVYLCASSLTTFGQGPYSGANVLTFGAGSRLTVL.

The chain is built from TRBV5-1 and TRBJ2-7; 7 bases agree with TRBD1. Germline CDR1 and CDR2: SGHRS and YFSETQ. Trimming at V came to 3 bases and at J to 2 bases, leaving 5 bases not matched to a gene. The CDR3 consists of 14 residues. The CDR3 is CASSSRTGPYEQYF. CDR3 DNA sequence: TGCGCCAGCAGCTCTCGGACAGGTCCCTACGAGCAGTACTTC.

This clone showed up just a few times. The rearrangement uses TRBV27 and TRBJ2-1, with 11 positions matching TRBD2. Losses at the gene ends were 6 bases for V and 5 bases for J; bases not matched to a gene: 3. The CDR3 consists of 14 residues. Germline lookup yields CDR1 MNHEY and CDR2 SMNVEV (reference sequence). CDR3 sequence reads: CASRRLAGHNEQFF. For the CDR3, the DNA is TGTGCCAGCAGAAGACTAGCGGGACACAATGAGCAGTTCTTC.

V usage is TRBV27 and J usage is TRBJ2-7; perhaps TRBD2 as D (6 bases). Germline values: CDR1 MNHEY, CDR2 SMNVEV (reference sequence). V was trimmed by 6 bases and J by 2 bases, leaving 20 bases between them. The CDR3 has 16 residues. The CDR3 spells CASRERSGLTTYEQYF. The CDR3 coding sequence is TGTGCCAGCAGGGAGAGAAGCGGGCTCACTACCTACGAGCAGTACTTC.

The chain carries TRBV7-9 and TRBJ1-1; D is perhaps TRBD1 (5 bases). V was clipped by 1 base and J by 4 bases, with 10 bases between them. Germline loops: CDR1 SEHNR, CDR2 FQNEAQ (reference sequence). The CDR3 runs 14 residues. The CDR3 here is CASSLGPGRTEAFF. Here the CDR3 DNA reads TGTGCCAGCAGCTTAGGTCCGGGGCGCACTGAAGCTTTCTTT.

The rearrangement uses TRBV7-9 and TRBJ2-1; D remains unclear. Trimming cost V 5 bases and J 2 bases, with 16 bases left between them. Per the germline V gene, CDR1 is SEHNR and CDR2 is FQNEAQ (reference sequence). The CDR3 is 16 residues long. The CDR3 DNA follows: TGTGCCAGCAGCGCCGAGGTGGGGTGGGCCTACAATGAGCAGTTCTTC. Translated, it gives CASSAEVGWAYNEQFF.